The 7 T cell receptor beta chains in this list originate from one sample, sequenced in a study of blood T cell repertoires in COVID-19. Measured with immunoSEQ multiplex PCR; TCRdb has only the in-frame clones, and not every one. This sample yields 150,000 to 180,000 clones, of which 80% to 90% are seen a single time; 2.4% belongs to the top ten. Sequences were obtained from peripheral blood. The receptors come from a woman in her 70s with acute or convalescent COVID-19.

The chain joins TRBV24-1 to TRBJ1-5; D might be TRBD1 (5 bases). CDR1 and CDR2 (germline): KGHDR, SFDVKD. This CDR3 has 16 amino acids. Trimming took off 0 bases at V and 2 bases at J, with 10 bases between the two ends. CDR3 loop: CATSDLQGACNQPQHF. The DNA of the CDR3 is TGTGCCACCAGTGATTTGCAAGGGGCGTGCAATCAGCCCCAGCATTTT.

The chain carries TRBV7-2 and TRBJ1-6; D remains unclear. This CDR3 comprises 18 residues. Germline CDR1 reads SGHTA; CDR2 reads FQGNSA. V lost 0 bases and J 2 bases, leaving 14 bases between the germline ends. For the CDR3, the DNA is TGTGCCAGCAGCTTAGCTTACAACCGCGGGACCTATAATTCACCCCTCCACTTT. Protein: CASSLAYNRGTYNSPLHF.

The rearrangement joins TRBV12-3 or TRBV12-4 to TRBJ1-2; TRBD1 might be the D (5 bases). The CDR3 is 13 amino acids. Deletions cut 7 bases from V and 8 bases from J, with 17 bases between. This CDR3 reads CASTRQTPGGYTF. The CDR3 DNA follows: TGTGCCAGCACCCGACAGACCCCGGGCGGCTACACCTTC.

The V gene is TRBV7-2, the J gene TRBJ1-3; D is possibly TRBD1 (5 bases). The CDR3 has 17 amino acids. Germline V gene sequence: CDR1 SGHTA, CDR2 FQGNSA. V was clipped by 4 bases and J by 0 bases, with 16 bases between them. For the CDR3, the DNA is TGTGCCAGCAGCTGGGGGGGTCCGTCGAGCTCTGGAAACACCATATATTTT. It yields the protein CASSWGGPSSSGNTIYF.

This sequence joins TRBV4-3 and TRBJ2-7, with D possibly matching TRBD2 (6 bases). In germline, CDR1 is LGHNA, CDR2 YSLEER. V was shortened by 6 bases and J by 1 base, with 19 bases between the two germline ends. This CDR3 region has 16 residues. The CDR3 bases are TGCGCCAGCAGTCTCAGTGCCGGGACTGGATCCTACGAGCAGTACTTC. Translating gives CASSLSAGTGSYEQYF.

The V call is TRBV6-2 or TRBV6-3, the J call TRBJ2-4, with TRBD2 as a possible D gene (7 bases). V lost 4 bases, J lost 0 bases, and 10 bases lay in between. The CDR3 extends over 15 amino acids. CDR1 is MNHEY, CDR2 SVGEGT, per germline. The CDR3 DNA reads as TGTGCCAGCAGTTTCGGGGGGCTAGCCAAAAACATTCAGTACTTC. Its protein product is CASSFGGLAKNIQYF.

This chain uses TRBV3-1 (or the pseudogene TRBV3-2) with TRBJ2-1; 10 positions agree with TRBD2. This CDR3 is built from 16 residues. Germline V gene data show CDR1 as LGHDT and CDR2 as YNNKEL (reference sequence). Trimming removed 0 bases from V and 7 bases from J; junction bases left unmatched: 6. This CDR3 is CASSQDPSGGWNEQFF. CDR3 DNA: TGTGCCAGCAGCCAAGATCCTAGCGGGGGCTGGAATGAGCAGTTCTTC.